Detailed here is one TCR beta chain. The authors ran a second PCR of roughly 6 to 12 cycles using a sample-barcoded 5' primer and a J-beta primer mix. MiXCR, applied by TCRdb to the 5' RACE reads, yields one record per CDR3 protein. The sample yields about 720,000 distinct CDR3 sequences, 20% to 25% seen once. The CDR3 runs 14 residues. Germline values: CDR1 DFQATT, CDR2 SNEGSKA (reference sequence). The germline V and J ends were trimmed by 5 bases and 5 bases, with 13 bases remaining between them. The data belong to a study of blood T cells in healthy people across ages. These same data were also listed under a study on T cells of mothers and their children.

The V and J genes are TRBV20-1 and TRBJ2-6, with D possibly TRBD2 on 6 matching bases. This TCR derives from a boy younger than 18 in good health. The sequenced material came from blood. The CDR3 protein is CSAPDGGRANVLTF. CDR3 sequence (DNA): TGCAGTGCTCCTGACGGGGGTCGGGCCAACGTCCTGACTTTC.